This T cell receptor (beta chain) emerged from a study of blood T cell repertoires in COVID-19. The overall study: Specimens from acute and convalescent COVID-19 originated in the United States, Italy and Spain.

Participant age was roughly 18 to 90 years, and participants resided in roughly 25 US areas. Cohort placement rested on clinical history that participants reported themselves. Profiling relied on immunoSEQ multiplex PCR, and the TCRdb table lists in-frame clones only, not all of them. The sample holds some 220,000 clones, about 86% seen once. The source is a woman in her 40s with acute COVID-19. The specimen was PBMCs or T cells enriched from blood (not recorded which).

DNA for the CDR3: TGTGCCAGTAGTCCTTTGGGGGGGACCTACGAGCAGTACTTC. Its protein is CASSPLGGTYEQYF. This chain connects TRBV19 to TRBJ2-7, with TRBD2 matching 7 bases. CDR1 is LNHDA, CDR2 SQIVND, per germline (reference sequence). The CDR3 has 14 residues. Trimming took 5 bases from V and 2 from J; bases not matched to a gene: 6.